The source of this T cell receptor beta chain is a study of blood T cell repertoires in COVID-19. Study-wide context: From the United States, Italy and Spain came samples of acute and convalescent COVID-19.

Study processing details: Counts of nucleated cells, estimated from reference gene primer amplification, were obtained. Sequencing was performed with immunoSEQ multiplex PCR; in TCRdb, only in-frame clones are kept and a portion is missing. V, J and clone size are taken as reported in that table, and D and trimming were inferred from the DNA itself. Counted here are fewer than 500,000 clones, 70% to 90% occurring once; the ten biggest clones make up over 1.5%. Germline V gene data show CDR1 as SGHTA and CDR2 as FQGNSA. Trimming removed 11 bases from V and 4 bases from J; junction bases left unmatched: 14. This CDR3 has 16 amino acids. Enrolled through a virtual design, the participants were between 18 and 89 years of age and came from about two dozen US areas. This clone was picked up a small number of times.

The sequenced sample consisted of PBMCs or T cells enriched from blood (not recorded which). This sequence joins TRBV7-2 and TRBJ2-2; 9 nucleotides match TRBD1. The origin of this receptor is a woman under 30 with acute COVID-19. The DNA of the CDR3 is TGTGCCGATGCCCCTCACGGGGACAGGGCCACCGGGGAGCTGTTTTTT. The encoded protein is CADAPHGDRATGELFF.